The present T cell receptor (beta chain) was sequenced within a study of blood T cell repertoires in COVID-19. Generated by immunoSEQ multiplex PCR, the TCRdb table keeps only in-frame clones and is missing some. The sample shows hundreds of thousands of clones, 87% of them seen only once. This clone was counted a single time. After removal of 4 bases from V and 4 bases from J, the junction contained 4 bases not matched to a gene. This CDR3 spans 13 amino acids. Germline-derived CDR1 and CDR2 are SGHRS and YFSETQ. The clonotype originates from a woman in her forties who had recovered from COVID-19. Sequencing was carried out using PBMCs or T cells enriched from blood (not recorded which). The rearrangement uses TRBV5-1 and TRBJ2-5, with TRBD2 matching over 7 bases. CDR3 amino acids: CASSAGGTETQYF. DNA for the CDR3: TGCGCCAGCAGCGCCGGGGGGACAGAGACCCAGTACTTC.